A single T cell receptor (beta chain) is shown here with its context. The data were taken from a study of shared clonotypes between healthy human individuals. The CDR3 runs to 15 residues. CDR1 is MDHEN, CDR2 SYDVKM, per germline. Trimming at V came to 6 bases and at J to 3 bases, leaving 11 bases not matched to a gene. Naive CD8 cells, CD45RO-negative and positively selected for CCR7, excluded terminally differentiated effector memory CD45RA+ cells. This table comes from immunoSEQ multiplex PCR, and its TCRdb copy is limited to in-frame clones, with some not included. In the table there are 550,000 to 600,000 clones, roughly 98% of which are singletons.

The chain combines TRBV28 with TRBJ2-7; 7 bases fit TRBD1. Material: naive CD8+ T cells sorted from blood. This sequence originates from a man younger than 45 in good health. The DNA of the CDR3 is TGTGCCAGCAGCTTCTACTACCGGGACAGCTACGAGCAGTACTTC. It is translated as CASSFYYRDSYEQYF.